This record concerns one T cell receptor beta chain sequence. The antigen remains undetermined. UMIs were attached via template switching, each with a 6-nucleotide sample barcode. With the 5' RACE reads reprocessed, TCRdb shows one record per CDR3 protein and no DNA. The sample holds fewer than 400,000 distinct CDR3 sequences. The data belong to a study of monozygotic twins with inflammatory bowel disease. The CDR3 totals 13 residues. CDR1 is SGDLS and CDR2 is YYNGEE in the germline V gene. Study results and limitations: Compared with healthy co-twins, IBD patients showed reduced TCRbeta repertoire diversity by inverse Simpson. T cell subtypes were not distinguishable in this analysis.

The source is a human donor with ulcerative colitis or Crohn's disease, or a healthy co-twin of an affected twin (not recorded which). This chain uses TRBV9 with TRBJ1-6. The sequencing sample was made of blood. CDR3 residues: CASSVEWSSPLHF.